The clone carrying this TCR beta chain has a count of ten or more. What it recognizes is unknown. These data belong to a study of T cells in Graves' hyperthyroidism and ophthalmopathy. Study as a whole: Before treatment of any kind, peripheral blood was taken at initial diagnosis. Study observations and caveats: Clonotypes that were expanded in thyroid above 0.001 mostly appeared in blood too.

Researchers amplified the TCR beta CDR3 regions from RNA transcripts. An initial round of RT-PCR targeting the TCR CDR3 relied on the HTBI primer set. TCRdb redid the calling of the multiplex PCR reads with MiXCR, one entry per CDR3 protein. The table records hundreds of thousands of distinct CDR3 sequences, approximately 20% of them present only once. Germline V gene sequence: CDR1 MDHEN, CDR2 SYDVKM. After removal of 6 bases from V and 5 bases from J, the junction contained 15 bases not matched to a gene. CDR3 size: 17 residues. Orbital computed tomography and thyroid ultrasound, together with serum TRAb and thyroxine and clinical symptoms, were used for diagnoses.

The rearrangement joins TRBV28 to TRBJ2-5; 10 bases match TRBD2. This TCR came from a middle-aged man with Graves' ophthalmopathy. The sequencing sample was made of blood. The CDR3 sequence: CASSPSSGRLRLETQYF. For the CDR3, the DNA is TGTGCCAGCAGCCCATCTAGCGGGAGATTGAGGCTGGAGACCCAGTACTTC.